The 9 T cell receptor beta chains below come from one sample, sequenced in a study of blood T cells in healthy people across ages. The authors ran a second PCR of roughly 6 to 12 cycles using a sample-barcoded 5' primer and a J-beta primer mix. TCRdb called the 5' RACE reads again in MiXCR, with one record for every CDR3 protein. The table has approximately 900,000 distinct CDR3 sequences, 25% to 35% seen once. The same sample was also used in a study of T cells of mothers and their children.

The sequenced material came from blood. These receptors were collected from a woman aged 35 to 49 in good health.

This clonotype was counted only a few times. This chain connects TRBV5-1 to TRBJ1-6; the D is unclear. Germline-derived CDR1 and CDR2 are SGHRS and YFSETQ. Trimming removed 0 bases from V and 5 bases from J, with 12 bases in between. The CDR3 runs to 16 residues. CDR3 residues: CASSLAGSQNNSPLHF. The CDR3, as DNA: TGCGCCAGCAGCTTGGCCGGGTCCCAGAATAATTCACCCCTCCACTTT.

In its sample, this clonotype was seen many times. The chain recombines TRBV20-1 with TRBJ2-5, with D perhaps matching TRBD1 or TRBD2 (5 bases each). This CDR3 contains 15 residues. Germline V lookup: CDR1 DFQATT, CDR2 SNEGSKA (reference sequence). V dropped 0 bases and J dropped 0 bases, with 11 bases sitting between them. The CDR3 nucleotides read TGCAGTGCTAGAGATCCCGGGACGTACCAAGAGACCCAGTACTTC. The encoded protein is CSARDPGTYQETQYF.

The chain joins TRBV20-1 to TRBJ1-5; D possibly corresponds to TRBD1 (6 bases). Deletions cut 0 bases from V and 0 bases from J, with 12 bases between. Germline-derived CDR1 and CDR2 are DFQATT and SNEGSKA (reference sequence). The CDR3 runs to 16 residues. CDR3 nucleotide sequence: TGCAGTGCTAGAGACTCGGACAGATATAGCAATCAGCCCCAGCATTTT. This codes for CSARDSDRYSNQPQHF.

This clonotype was seen ten or more times. The chain recombines TRBV5-5 with TRBJ2-7; 9 bases fit TRBD1. The CDR3 has 15 residues. The germline gives CDR1 SGHKS, CDR2 YYEKEE (reference sequence). With V trimmed by 4 bases and J by 3 bases, 8 bases remained unmatched. The CDR3 sequence: CASSLSRDRVYEQYF. In DNA form, the CDR3 reads TGTGCCAGCAGCCTGAGTCGGGACAGGGTCTACGAGCAGTACTTC.

This chain joins TRBV4-1 and TRBJ1-1; D unresolved. Germline V gene sequence: CDR1 MGHRA, CDR2 YSYEKL. The CDR3 contains 15 residues. Trimming stripped 0 bases from V and 2 bases from J, with 10 bases between. CDR3: CASSQDSGDNTEAFF. DNA for the CDR3: TGCGCCAGCAGCCAAGATTCTGGGGATAACACTGAAGCTTTCTTT.

This clonotype was counted at least ten times. J is TRBJ2-7 and V is TRBV7-2; 7 bases align to TRBD1. After removal of 1 base from V and 2 bases from J, the junction contained 5 bases not matched to a gene. Germline CDR1 and CDR2: SGHTA and FQGNSA. The CDR3 sequence is 15 residues long. The CDR3: CASSLVGQGAYEQYF. The CDR3 bases are TGTGCCAGCAGCTTAGTGGGGCAGGGGGCCTACGAGCAGTACTTC.

V is TRBV12-3 or TRBV12-4 and J is TRBJ1-1; 9 nucleotides align to TRBD1. The CDR3 covers 14 residues. V dropped 6 bases and J dropped 5; count of bases not matched to a gene: 7. The CDR3 bases are TGTGCCAGCAGGTCACAGGGGGCGAGGACTGAAGCTTTCTTT. Amino acid sequence: CASRSQGARTEAFF.

This clonotype was seen a handful of times. Sequence at one end of the junction differs from germline and may be a read error. The V gene is TRBV12-3 or TRBV12-4, the J gene TRBJ2-6; possibly TRBD2 for D (7 bases). The CDR3 runs 15 residues. The CDR3 loop is CTSSLGGAGANVMTF. CDR3 nucleotide sequence: TGTACCAGCAGTCTTGGGGGGGCCGGGGCCAACGTCATGACTTTC.

Note on this clonotype: Mismatch with germline at one junction end may stem from a read error. This chain uses TRBV20-1 with TRBJ1-2; tentative D call: TRBD1 (5 bases). The CDR3 is 12 amino acids. Germline V gene lookup returns CDR1 DFQATT and CDR2 SNEGSKA (reference sequence). The CDR3, as DNA: TGCAGTGCTAGGCAAGGGGACTATGGCCACACCTTC. It codes for CSARQGDYGHTF.